This TCR beta chain appears in the sequencing data of a study of blood T cell repertoires in COVID-19. Overall study context: Sources were T cells, B-cell-depleted T cells, or PBMCs; the material itself was cDNA or gDNA.

The protocol was immunoSEQ multiplex PCR, while the TCRdb copy is restricted to in-frame clones and leaves out a portion. Here the sample spans 250,000 to 300,000 clones, approximately 85% being singletons. The CDR3 loop spans 13 amino acids. Germline CDR1 reads MDHEN; CDR2 reads SYDVKM. Unmatched junction bases numbered 3, after V lost 6 bases and J lost 3 bases. The specimen was PBMCs or T cells enriched from blood (not recorded which). The sequence derives from a woman aged 50 to 65 who had recovered from COVID-19. J is TRBJ1-1 and V is TRBV28; 8 bases are shared with TRBD1. The CDR3 sequence is CASSLTGDTEAFF. DNA of the CDR3: TGTGCCAGCAGCTTGACAGGGGACACTGAAGCTTTCTTT. The full variable domain, completed using reference TRBV28 and TRBJ1-1, is DVKVTQSSRYLVKRTGEKVFLECVQDMDHENMFWYRQDPGLGLRLIYFSYDVKMKEKGDIPEGYSVSREKKERFSLILESASTNQTSMYLCASSLTGDTEAFFGQGTRLTVV.